What follows describes a single T cell receptor beta chain. As handled by the study authors: Amplification with reference gene primers provided the estimates of nucleated cell counts. Libraries were prepared by immunoSEQ multiplex PCR; TCRdb keeps only in-frame clonotypes and omits some of them. Clonal size and the V and J genes are those of that table, whereas D and trimming came from the DNA. The sample has about 24,000 clones; 80% to 85% are singletons. The data derive from a study of blood T cell repertoires in COVID-19. Study as a whole: Acute-phase and convalescent COVID-19 samples originated in the United States, Italy and Spain. Nucleic acid was either cDNA or gDNA, and it came from T cells, B-cell-depleted T cells, or PBMCs.

The J segment lost 12 bases and the V segment lost 5 bases, leaving 12 bases of the junction unmatched. The CDR3 loop spans 14 amino acids. Germline assignment: CDR1 SGHTA and CDR2 FQGNSA. This receptor was taken from a man between 65 and 85 years old with acute or convalescent COVID-19. V and J are TRBV7-2 and TRBJ1-5, with 8 bases matching TRBD1. Sequenced input: peripheral blood. The CDR3 sequence: CASSPRQGNPDQHF. The CDR3 region has the DNA TGTGCCAGCAGCCCCCGACAGGGGAACCCTGACCAGCATTTT.